The 21 T cell receptor beta chains in this list originate from one sample, sequenced in a study of blood T cell repertoires in COVID-19 (dated by TCRdb to 2018 to 2020). Libraries were built with the immunoSEQ multiplex PCR assay. TCRdb took this table from immuneACCESS and kept in-frame rearrangements with V and J called. Such tables lack part of the clones; where checked against another copy, unresolved V genes explain under half of the gap, and the rest is unexplained. The sample table holds around 100,000 clones, of which around 88% were seen once. The leading ten clones occupy around 3.5% of the sample. Sequencing was done on a sample of peripheral blood. The source of these receptors is a human donor in a cohort sampled during active COVID-19.

The chain combines TRBV6-1 with TRBJ2-2; a possible D gene is TRBD1 (7 bases). This CDR3 comprises 14 residues. V lost 3 bases and J lost 6, with 11 bases in between. Germline V gene lookup returns CDR1 MNHNS and CDR2 SASEGT. The CDR3 DNA reads as TGTGCCAGCAGTGACATCAGGGGGGCCGGGGAGCTGTTTTTT. It codes for CASSDIRGAGELFF.

The chain carries TRBV19 and TRBJ1-2; 7 positions match TRBD1. This CDR3 comprises 18 residues. Germline trimming cut 3 bases from V and 0 bases from J; bases unmatched to any gene: 13. CDR1 and CDR2 (germline): LNHDA, SQIVND (reference sequence). The CDR3 sequence: CASSIPPQGPSANYGYTF. CDR3 nucleotides: TGTGCCAGTAGTATTCCCCCACAGGGGCCGTCAGCTAACTATGGCTACACCTTC. The whole variable domain, filled in from reference TRBV19 and TRBJ1-2, reads DGGITQSPKYLFRKEGQNVTLSCEQNLNHDAMYWYRQDPGQGLRLIYYSQIVNDFQKGDIAEGYSVSREKKESFPLTVTSAQKNPTAFYLCASSIPPQGPSANYGYTFGSGTRLTVV.

The chain links TRBV29-1 to TRBJ1-1; D may be TRBD1 (6 bases). This CDR3 contains 12 residues. The V end was cut by 4 bases, the J end by 1 base, with 7 bases between. From germline, CDR1 is SQVTM and CDR2 ANQGSEA. For the CDR3, the DNA is TGCAGCGTTGCACAGGGGAACACTGAAGCTTTCTTT. Residues: CSVAQGNTEAFF.

The chain employs TRBV19 and TRBJ2-5, with D unresolved. V was cut by 3 bases and J by 1 base, with 9 bases left in between. The CDR3 covers 14 residues. The V gene's germline CDR1 is LNHDA and CDR2 SQIVND (reference sequence). CDR3 in DNA: TGTGCCAGTAGTATGTTGTACAGCCAAGAGACCCAGTACTTC. It codes for CASSMLYSQETQYF.

A few counts support this clone. This chain uses TRBV10-1 with TRBJ1-6, with a possible D match to TRBD1 (6 bases). The CDR3 is made up of 14 amino acids. The V gene's germline CDR1 is WNHNN and CDR2 SYGVQD (reference sequence). The V end was cut by 6 bases, the J end by 6 bases, with 12 bases between. In DNA form, the CDR3 reads TGCGCCAGCAGCCGGGACACTCTTAATTCACCCCTCCACTTT. It codes for CASSRDTLNSPLHF.

CDR3 DNA: TGTGCCAGCAGTCCATTCCCAACTAGCGGACCCTCCTACGAGCAGTACTTC. Translation gives CASSPFPTSGPSYEQYF. The chain uses TRBV27 and TRBJ2-7; 8 nucleotides line up with TRBD2. Trimming took 5 bases from V and 0 from J; bases not matched to a gene: 12. The CDR3 covers 17 residues. Germline values: CDR1 MNHEY, CDR2 SMNVEV (reference sequence).

The J gene is TRBJ2-7, the V gene TRBV4-3; 8 bases line up with TRBD1. The CDR3 runs 13 residues. Trimming at V came to 3 bases and at J to 2 bases, leaving 0 bases not matched to a gene. Per the germline V gene, CDR1 is LGHNA and CDR2 is YSLEER. The CDR3 sequence is CASSQDRAYEQYF. In DNA, the CDR3 is TGCGCCAGCAGCCAGGACAGGGCCTACGAGCAGTACTTC.

This clone was picked up one time. The rearrangement joins TRBV24-1 to TRBJ2-5, with 14 bases aligning to TRBD2. CDR1 and CDR2 from the germline V gene are KGHDR and SFDVKD. The CDR3 extends over 15 amino acids. The trim removed 6 bases at V and 4 bases at J, leaving 3 bases unmatched. CDR3 in amino acids: CATSLGLAGGETQYF. In DNA form, the CDR3 reads TGTGCCACCAGTTTAGGACTAGCGGGAGGAGAGACCCAGTACTTC.

This clone was counted a single time. J is TRBJ1-2 and V is TRBV13; D is unresolved. In germline, CDR1 is PRHDT, CDR2 FYEKMQ (reference sequence). V shed 2 bases and J shed 8 bases, with 24 bases lying between them. The CDR3 runs 17 residues. CDR3 in DNA: TGTGCCAGCAGCTTATATTCTGGAGCAGGCCGGAGGGAGGGCTACACCTTC. Its translation is CASSLYSGAGRREGYTF.

This sequence joins TRBV7-3 and TRBJ2-2; no clear D gene. The germline CDR1 and CDR2 sequences are SGHTA and FQGTGA. This CDR3 is 12 amino acids long. V was trimmed by 3 bases and J by 5 bases, leaving 4 bases between them. CDR3 bases: TGTGCCAGCAGCTTTAGTACCGGGGAGCTGTTTTTT. Protein product: CASSFSTGELFF. The entire variable domain, with the rest obtained from reference TRBV7-3 and TRBJ2-2, is as follows: GAGVSQTPSNKVTEKGKYVELRCDPISGHTALYWYRQSLGQGPEFLIYFQGTGAADDSGLPNDRFFAVRPEGSVSTLKIQRTERGDSAVYLCASSFSTGELFFGEGSRLTVL.

The chain couples TRBV30 to TRBJ2-7; D is unclear. Trimming removed 0 bases at V and 6 bases at J, with 15 bases between. The germline V gene encodes CDR1 GTSNPN and CDR2 SVGIG (reference sequence). The CDR3 has 14 amino acids. The CDR3: CAWSVTVTGVEQYF. The CDR3 region has the DNA TGTGCCTGGAGTGTAACGGTGACTGGTGTCGAGCAGTACTTC.

The chain uses TRBV5-1 and TRBJ1-4; D ambiguous. This CDR3 is built from 16 residues. CDR1 is SGHRS and CDR2 is YFSETQ in the germline V gene. Trimming removed 4 bases from V and 0 bases from J, with 13 bases in between. The CDR3: CASSTTPVATNEKLFF. CDR3 nucleotides: TGCGCCAGCAGCACAACACCCGTCGCAACTAATGAAAAACTGTTTTTT.

This CDR3 is CASMGLINYGYTF. The CDR3 nucleotides are TGTGCCAGCATGGGACTGATTAACTATGGCTACACCTTC. The chain employs TRBV6-5 and TRBJ1-2, with D perhaps matching TRBD1 (5 bases). Deletions cut 7 bases from V and 1 base from J, with 10 bases between. Germline CDR1 MNHEY, CDR2 SVGAGI. CDR3 length equals 13 residues.

The V gene is TRBV6-5, the J gene TRBJ2-7; 13 bases are a match to TRBD2. Germline V gene lookup returns CDR1 MNHEY and CDR2 SVGAGI. There are 14 residues in the CDR3. V shed 2 bases and J 13 bases; nucleotides not matched to a gene: 8. The CDR3 sequence is CASSYPGLAGTEYF. The CDR3 DNA follows: TGTGCCAGCAGTTACCCGGGACTAGCGGGGACCGAATACTTC.

The chain combines TRBV5-6 with TRBJ2-7; 11 nucleotides match TRBD1. CDR1 and CDR2 from the germline V gene are SGHDT and YYEEEE. The V gene end was trimmed by 3 bases and the J gene end by 2 bases; junction bases not matched to a gene: 1. The CDR3 runs 14 residues. The CDR3 sequence: CASSWGQGAYEQYF. The CDR3 nucleotides read TGTGCCAGCAGCTGGGGACAGGGGGCCTACGAGCAGTACTTC. Complete variable domain (other parts from reference TRBV5-6 and TRBJ2-7): DAGVTQSPTHLIKTRGQQVTLRCSPKSGHDTVSWYQQALGQGPQFIFQYYEEEERQRGNFPDRFSGHQFPNYSSELNVNALLLGDSALYLCASSWGQGAYEQYFGPGTRLTVT.

The chain recombines TRBV5-4 with TRBJ2-7, with D unresolved. Trimming took 7 bases from V and 0 from J, leaving 11 bases between them. This CDR3 comprises 13 residues. Germline-derived CDR1 and CDR2 are SGHNT and YYREEE (reference sequence). CDR3 sequence (DNA): TGTGCCAGCGCTTCGCCTAGCTCCTACGAGCAGTACTTC. Translated: CASASPSSYEQYF. Filled out from reference TRBV5-4 and TRBJ2-7, the complete variable domain reads ETGVTQSPTHLIKTRGQQVTLRCSSQSGHNTVSWYQQALGQGPQFIFQYYREEENGRGNFPPRFSGLQFPNYSSELNVNALELDDSALYLCASASPSSYEQYFGPGTRLTVT.

The chain recombines TRBV7-2 with TRBJ2-1; possibly TRBD2 for D (5 bases). Deletions cut 2 bases from V and 8 bases from J, with 13 bases between. Germline CDR1 reads SGHTA; CDR2 reads FQGNSA. This CDR3 has 14 amino acids. CDR3 amino acids: CASSLIIGMHEQFF. DNA of the CDR3: TGTGCCAGCAGCTTAATCATCGGGATGCATGAGCAGTTCTTC.

The rearrangement uses TRBV12-5 and TRBJ2-5; maybe TRBD2 (5 bases). The CDR3 runs 15 residues. Per germline, CDR1 LGHNT and CDR2 FRNRAP. V lost 0 bases and J 3 bases, leaving 11 bases between the germline ends. The CDR3 DNA sequence: TGTGCTAGTGGTTTGGTACGGGATCAAAAAGAGACCCAGTACTTC. This codes for CASGLVRDQKETQYF.

This chain connects TRBV30 to TRBJ2-3; TRBD2 matches at 10 bases. Germline V gene lookup returns CDR1 GTSNPN and CDR2 SVGIG (reference sequence). This CDR3 region has 15 residues. The J segment lost 5 bases and the V segment lost 3 bases, leaving 8 bases of the junction unmatched. Here the CDR3 reads CAWRKAGGRVDTQYF. Written as DNA, the CDR3 is TGTGCCTGGAGAAAAGCGGGGGGGCGGGTAGATACGCAGTATTTT.

The chain employs TRBV19 and TRBJ1-4, with D hard to call. The CDR3 loop spans 13 amino acids. Germline V gene sequence: CDR1 LNHDA, CDR2 SQIVND (reference sequence). V shed 6 bases and J shed 5 bases, with 10 bases lying between them. In DNA, the CDR3 is TGTGCCAGTAGCGGTTCGGGGAATGAAAAACTGTTTTTT. This gives the protein CASSGSGNEKLFF. Combining the CDR3 with reference TRBV19 and TRBJ1-4 gives the whole variable domain DGGITQSPKYLFRKEGQNVTLSCEQNLNHDAMYWYRQDPGQGLRLIYYSQIVNDFQKGDIAEGYSVSREKKESFPLTVTSAQKNPTAFYLCASSGSGNEKLFFGSGTQLSVL.

The sample holds one count of this clone. The V call is TRBV4-1, the J call TRBJ2-1; no clear D. Germline V gives CDR1 MGHRA, CDR2 YSYEKL. This CDR3 region has 14 residues. Between the trimmed V and J ends, which lost 4 bases and 6 bases, there was a span of 13 bases. The CDR3, as DNA: TGCGCCAGCAGCCTCCTTGTGGCCCCCAATGAGCAGTTCTTC. Translating it yields CASSLLVAPNEQFF.